This TCR beta chain is from a study of brain T cells in children with intractable seizures. Only cases whose brain tissue showed the highest T cell transcript signatures were sequenced. Study findings and constraints: Pre- and post-surgery blood differed in depth, so pre-surgery absences may be undersampling.

Method: immunoSEQ multiplex PCR; TCRdb's copy keeps in-frame clones and lacks some. The repertoire has 110,000 or so clones, 94% of them found once; the top ten carry under 4.5%. On this clone: No antigen is known for it.

Germline V gene data show CDR1 as SGHRS and CDR2 as YFSETQ. Unmatched junction bases numbered 10, after V lost 4 bases and J lost 4 bases. The CDR3 loop spans 15 amino acids. Sequencing was performed on peripheral blood, taken at surgery. This chain joins TRBV5-1 and TRBJ1-2; 7 bases are a match to TRBD1. This receptor was taken from a boy in the first two years of life with hemimegalencephaly and intractable seizures. The CDR3 nucleotides read TGCGCCAGCAGCCCTGACAGGGTCCCCCCCTATGGCTACACCTTC. Its translation: CASSPDRVPPYGYTF.